The 17 T cell receptor beta chains in this list originate from one sample, sequenced in a study of blood T cell repertoires in COVID-19. Assay used: immunoSEQ multiplex PCR; TCRdb lists only in-frame clones, some missing. The table lists more than 100,000 clones, less than 75% of them singletons. Source material: peripheral blood. These receptors came from a human donor with acute or convalescent COVID-19. The donor label of this sample is uncertain.

The chain joins TRBV2 to TRBJ1-4; D is unclear. The germline V gene encodes CDR1 SNHLY and CDR2 FYNNEI. V was trimmed by 4 bases and J by 4 bases, leaving 10 bases between them. This CDR3 is built from 14 residues. This CDR3 reads CASSATYLNEKLFF. The CDR3 coding sequence is TGTGCCAGCAGTGCCACTTACCTTAATGAAAAACTGTTTTTT. Drawing the rest from reference TRBV2 and TRBJ1-4, the complete variable domain is EPEVTQTPSHQVTQMGQEVILRCVPISNHLYFYWYRQILGQKVEFLVSFYNNEISEKSEIFDDQFSVERPDGSNFTLKIRSTKLEDSAMYFCASSATYLNEKLFFGSGTQLSVL.

The chain has TRBV7-7 and TRBJ2-5, with a possible D match to TRBD1 (5 bases). The length of the CDR3 is 14 residues. Germline CDR1 reads SSHAT; CDR2 reads FNYEAQ (reference sequence). V dropped 7 bases and J dropped 3 bases, with 15 bases sitting between them. This CDR3 is CASTFLWGKETQYF. In nucleotides, the CDR3 is TGTGCCAGCACCTTCTTATGGGGCAAAGAGACCCAGTACTTC.

This sequence joins TRBV29-1 and TRBJ1-2; the D is unclear. CDR3 length equals 13 residues. CDR1 and CDR2 (germline): SQVTM, ANQGSEA. Trimming shortened V by 5 bases and J by 0 bases, and 10 bases separated the two germline ends. The CDR3 sequence is CSVKELSNYGYTF. The CDR3 coding sequence is TGCAGCGTTAAGGAGTTATCTAACTATGGCTACACCTTC. Supplemented by reference TRBV29-1 and TRBJ1-2, the full variable domain reads SAVISQKPSRDICQRGTSLTIQCQVDSQVTMMFWYRQQPGQSLTLIATANQGSEATYESGFVIDKFPISRPNLTFSTLTVSNMSPEDSSIYLCSVKELSNYGYTFGSGTRLTVV.

J is TRBJ1-3 and V is TRBV9; D unresolved. The germline CDR1 and CDR2 sequences are SGDLS and YYNGEE. Trimming shortened V by 4 bases and J by 0 bases, and 8 bases separated the two germline ends. The CDR3 runs 14 residues. The CDR3 nucleotides are TGTGCCAGCAGCTCGTCAGACTCTGGAAACACCATATATTTT. Amino acids: CASSSSDSGNTIYF.

This clone was observed a single time. The V gene is TRBV5-4, the J gene TRBJ2-3; D is uncertain. The CDR3 has 15 amino acids. V was shortened by 0 bases and J by 1 base, with 9 bases between the two germline ends. The V gene's germline CDR1 is SGHNT and CDR2 YYREEE (reference sequence). This CDR3 is CASSLEPSRTDTQYF. The CDR3 nucleotides read TGTGCCAGCAGCTTGGAGCCCTCTCGCACAGATACGCAGTATTTT.

In this sample, this clone turned up a few times. J is TRBJ1-1 and V is TRBV27, with TRBD1 matching over 9 bases. V shed 4 bases and J 0 bases; nucleotides not matched to a gene: 6. CDR1 MNHEY and CDR2 SMNVEV come from the germline V gene (reference sequence). This CDR3 comprises 16 residues. The CDR3 DNA is TGTGCCAGCAGTTCCGACAGGGGGTACATGAACACTGAAGCTTTCTTT. It specifies CASSSDRGYMNTEAFF.

In DNA form, the CDR3 reads TGTGCCAGCAGTTCCCCGTCCCGGGACAGGTACAATGAGCAGTTCTTC. Encoded protein: CASSSPSRDRYNEQFF. The chain links TRBV27 to TRBJ2-1, with TRBD1 matching 8 bases. This CDR3 has 16 residues. Germline CDR1 is MNHEY and CDR2 is SMNVEV (reference sequence). Germline trimming cut 4 bases from V and 4 bases from J; bases unmatched to any gene: 9.

This clone was observed once. The chain has TRBV11-2 and TRBJ1-1; D is perhaps TRBD1 (6 bases). V dropped 0 bases and J dropped 3 bases, with 14 bases sitting between them. The CDR3 length is 16 residues. CDR1 and CDR2 from the germline V gene are SGHAT and FQNNGV. This chain's CDR3 is CASSLEGSGQHTEAFF. The CDR3 DNA reads as TGTGCCAGCAGCTTAGAAGGATCAGGACAGCACACTGAAGCTTTCTTT.

This chain joins TRBV5-1 and TRBJ1-2; D may be TRBD1 (5 bases). The CDR3 totals 15 residues. The germline CDR1 and CDR2 sequences are SGHRS and YFSETQ. V was trimmed by 0 bases and J by 8 bases, leaving 17 bases between them. The CDR3 protein is CASSLAVGSRTGYTF. The CDR3 DNA follows: TGCGCCAGCAGCTTGGCCGTAGGTTCACGGACAGGCTACACCTTC.

The J gene is TRBJ2-5, the V gene TRBV27; 10 bases line up with TRBD2. Germline CDR1 reads MNHEY; CDR2 reads SMNVEV (reference sequence). J lost 0 bases, V lost 6 bases, and 10 bases had no gene match. The CDR3 runs to 17 residues. The CDR3 loop is CASSQSRTSGYQETQYF. The CDR3 DNA follows: TGTGCCAGCAGCCAATCACGGACTAGCGGATACCAAGAGACCCAGTACTTC.

This clone has a single count. The chain is built from TRBV27 and TRBJ1-6; perhaps TRBD1 as D (5 bases). This CDR3 is 14 amino acids long. The ends were cut back, 3 bases at V and 10 bases at J, with 13 bases in the middle. Germline V gene sequence: CDR1 MNHEY, CDR2 SMNVEV (reference sequence). CDR3 sequence reads: CASSFVQGGSPLHF. The CDR3 DNA sequence: TGTGCCAGCAGTTTTGTGCAGGGAGGCTCACCCCTCCACTTT.

This chain connects TRBV7-8 to TRBJ2-1; 9 positions agree with TRBD2. The CDR3 has 17 amino acids. V lost 1 base to trimming and J lost 6 bases; unmatched junction nucleotides: 10. In germline, CDR1 is SGHVS, CDR2 FQNEAQ. The CDR3 nucleotides are TGTGCCAGCAGCTTAGGGTCTGTGTGGCGGGGGGGCAATGAGCAGTTCTTC. Protein sequence: CASSLGSVWRGGNEQFF. Supplemented by reference TRBV7-8 and TRBJ2-1, the full variable domain reads GAGVSQSPRYKVAKRGQDVALRCDPISGHVSLFWYQQALGQGPEFLTYFQNEAQLDKSGLPSDRFFAERPEGSVSTLKIQRTQQEDSAVYLCASSLGSVWRGGNEQFFGPGTRLTVL.

For this clone: The same CDR3 also results from other DNA sequences found in this sample. The chain combines TRBV12-3 or TRBV12-4 with TRBJ1-3; the D gene is possibly TRBD1 (6 bases). This CDR3 has 13 amino acids. V lost 8 bases, J lost 4 bases, and 12 bases lay in between. This CDR3 reads CASRGAAGNTIYF. CDR3 nucleotides: TGTGCCAGCCGGGGGGCAGCGGGAAACACCATATATTTT.

The V gene is TRBV3-1 (or the pseudogene TRBV3-2), the J gene TRBJ1-1, with TRBD1 as a possible D gene (5 bases). The CDR3 is made up of 12 amino acids. Per germline, CDR1 LGHDT and CDR2 YNNKEL (reference sequence). V was shortened by 11 bases and J by 5 bases, with 15 bases between the two germline ends. The chain's CDR3 is CAASWRGTEAFF. CDR3 bases: TGTGCCGCCTCCTGGAGGGGAACTGAAGCTTTCTTT.

This clone was recorded once. The CDR3 reads CASSIGQGQPQHF. CDR3 bases: TGTGCCAGTAGTATAGGACAGGGACAGCCCCAGCATTTT. The chain couples TRBV19 to TRBJ1-5; 7 bases align to TRBD1. This CDR3 is built from 13 residues. Trimming cost V 1 base and J 7 bases; bases outside gene matches: 1. Germline V gene data show CDR1 as LNHDA and CDR2 as SQIVND (reference sequence).

This chain connects TRBV14 to TRBJ2-7; tentatively, D is TRBD1 (6 bases). From germline, CDR1 is SGHDN and CDR2 FVKESK. This CDR3 has 16 amino acids. V dropped 0 bases and J dropped 1 base, with 13 bases sitting between them. The CDR3 reads CASSQDAGVVSYEQYV. CDR3 in DNA: TGTGCCAGCAGCCAAGATGCAGGGGTTGTTTCCTACGAGCAGTACGTC.

The V gene is TRBV30, the J gene TRBJ2-2, with a possible D match to TRBD1 (6 bases). The CDR3 length is 13 residues. Looked up from germline, CDR1 is GTSNPN and CDR2 is SVGIG (reference sequence). As DNA, the CDR3 is TGTGCAAGACGACAGGCTCGGACCGGGGAGCTGTTTTTT. It specifies CARRQARTGELFF.